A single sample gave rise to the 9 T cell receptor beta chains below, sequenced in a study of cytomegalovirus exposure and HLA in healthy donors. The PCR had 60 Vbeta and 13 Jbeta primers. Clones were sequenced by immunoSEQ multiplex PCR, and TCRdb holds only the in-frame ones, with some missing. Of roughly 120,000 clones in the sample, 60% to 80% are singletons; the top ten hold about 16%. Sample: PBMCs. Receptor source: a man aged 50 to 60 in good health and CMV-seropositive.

The CDR3 region has the DNA TGTGCCAGCAGATGGAGGAGCGCCTACAATGAGCAGTTCTTC. It is translated as CASRWRSAYNEQFF. The rearrangement joins TRBV7-2 to TRBJ2-1; possibly TRBD2 for D (5 bases). V lost 6 bases and J 2 bases, leaving 11 bases between the germline ends. This CDR3 has 14 amino acids. Germline assignment: CDR1 SGHTA and CDR2 FQGNSA.

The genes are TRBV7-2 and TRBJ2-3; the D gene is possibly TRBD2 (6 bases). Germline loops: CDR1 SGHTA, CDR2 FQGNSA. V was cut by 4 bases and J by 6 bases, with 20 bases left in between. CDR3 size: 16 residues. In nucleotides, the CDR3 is TGTGCCAGCAGCTCCTCCGGGACGCCGGGGGTCGATACGCAGTATTTT. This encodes CASSSSGTPGVDTQYF. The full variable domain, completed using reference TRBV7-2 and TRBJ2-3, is GAGVSQSPSNKVTEKGKDVELRCDPISGHTALYWYRQSLGQGLEFLIYFQGNSAPDKSGLPSDRFSAERTGGSVSTLTIQRTQQEDSAVYLCASSSSGTPGVDTQYFGPGTRLTVL.

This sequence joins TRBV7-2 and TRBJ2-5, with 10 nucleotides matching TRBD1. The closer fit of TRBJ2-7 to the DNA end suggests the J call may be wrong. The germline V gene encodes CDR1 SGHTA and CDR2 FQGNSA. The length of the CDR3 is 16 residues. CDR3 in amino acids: CASSRQGAGSSYEQYF. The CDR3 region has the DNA TGTGCCAGCAGCCGACAGGGGGCTGGAAGCTCCTACGAGCAGTACTTC.

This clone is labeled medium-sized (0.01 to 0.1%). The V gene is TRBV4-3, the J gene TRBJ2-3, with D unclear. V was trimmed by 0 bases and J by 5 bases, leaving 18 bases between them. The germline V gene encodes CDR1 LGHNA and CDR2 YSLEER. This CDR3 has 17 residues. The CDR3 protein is CASSQDPPPARRDTQYF. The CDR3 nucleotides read TGCGCCAGCAGCCAAGATCCCCCACCAGCTAGGAGAGATACGCAGTATTTT.

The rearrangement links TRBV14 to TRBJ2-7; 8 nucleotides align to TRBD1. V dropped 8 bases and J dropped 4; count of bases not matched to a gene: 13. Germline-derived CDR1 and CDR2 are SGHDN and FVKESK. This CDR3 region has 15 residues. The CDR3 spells CASRIAGTGSYEQYF. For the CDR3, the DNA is TGTGCCAGCCGAATCGCCGGGACAGGTAGTTACGAGCAGTACTTC.

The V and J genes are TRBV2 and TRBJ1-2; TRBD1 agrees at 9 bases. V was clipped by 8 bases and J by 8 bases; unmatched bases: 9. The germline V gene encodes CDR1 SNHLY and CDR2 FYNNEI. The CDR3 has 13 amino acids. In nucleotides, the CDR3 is TGTGCCAGCGAACCACAGGGGGCGTCGGGCTACACCTTC. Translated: CASEPQGASGYTF.

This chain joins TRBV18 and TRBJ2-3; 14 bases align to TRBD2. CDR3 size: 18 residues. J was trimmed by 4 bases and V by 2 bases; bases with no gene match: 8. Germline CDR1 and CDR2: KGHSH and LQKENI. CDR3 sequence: CASSPKGLAGGISDTQYF. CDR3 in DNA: TGTGCCAGCTCACCAAAAGGACTAGCGGGGGGCATCTCAGATACGCAGTATTTT. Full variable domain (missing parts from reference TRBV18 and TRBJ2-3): NAGVMQNPRHLVRRRGQEARLRCSPMKGHSHVYWYRQLPEEGLKFMVYLQKENIIDESGMPKERFSAEFPKEGPSILRIQQVVRGDSAAYFCASSPKGLAGGISDTQYFGPGTRLTVL.

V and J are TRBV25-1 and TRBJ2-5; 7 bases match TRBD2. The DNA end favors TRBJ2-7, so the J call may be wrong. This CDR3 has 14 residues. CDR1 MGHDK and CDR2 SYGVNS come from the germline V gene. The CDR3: CASGRGDWDYEQYF. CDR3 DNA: TGTGCCAGCGGGAGGGGCGACTGGGACTACGAGCAGTACTTC.

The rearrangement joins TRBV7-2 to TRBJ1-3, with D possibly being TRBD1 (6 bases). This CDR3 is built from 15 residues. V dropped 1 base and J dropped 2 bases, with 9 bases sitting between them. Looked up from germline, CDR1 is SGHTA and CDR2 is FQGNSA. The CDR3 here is CASSLGGTPGNTIYF. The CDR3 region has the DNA TGTGCCAGCAGCTTAGGGGGGACACCTGGAAACACCATATATTTT.